The present TCR beta chain was sequenced within a study of identical twins. Using its own MiXCR run on the 5' RACE reads, TCRdb lists one record per CDR3 protein. The sample shows 200,000 to 300,000 distinct CDR3 sequences, roughly a tenth of them seen only once. Deletions cut 5 bases from V and 9 bases from J, with 16 bases between. The CDR3 has 13 residues. In germline, CDR1 is SEHNR, CDR2 FQNEAQ (reference sequence). Concerning this clonotype itself: Its antigen is currently unknown.

Everyone who donated was a healthy Caucasian. Points from the study as a whole: A lower insertion count was a feature of abundant cord blood beta clonotypes, with no such feature in memory repertoires. Models underpredicted monozygotic twin sharing of out-of-frame TCR alpha. Excess sharing between twins was weaker in beta out-of-frame sequences.

The sequenced material came from memory T cells sorted from blood. The sequence was obtained from a man aged 45 to 65 in good health. The chain is built from TRBV7-9 and TRBJ1-1; the D is unclear. In DNA form, the CDR3 reads TGTGCCAGCAGCCACCTCGGGCCTTCGAAAGCTTTCTTT. Its protein is CASSHLGPSKAFF.